The clone carrying this T cell receptor beta chain has just a few counts. What it recognizes is unknown. Amplification used 60 Vbeta primers and 13 Jbeta primers. Only in-frame clones appear in the TCRdb table, and some are missing; sequencing was by immunoSEQ multiplex PCR. The sample includes tens of thousands of clones, 65% to 90% seen only once; the top ten take approximately 10%. The CDR3 contains 17 residues. Trimming left V 3 bases short and J 9 bases short, with 24 bases between. CDR1 and CDR2 from the germline V gene are MGHDK and SYGVNS. This sample was included in a study of cytomegalovirus exposure and HLA in healthy donors. General observations from the study: There were 150 to 200 TCR beta chains listed as cytomegalovirus-associated.

This clonotype was obtained from a woman younger than 35 in good health and CMV-seropositive. Sequenced material: PBMCs. The chain links TRBV25-1 to TRBJ2-1; D remains unclear. CDR3 coding DNA: TGTGCCAGCAGTGACGCTTCTTGGGTATCTTTAGCAACTGAGCAGTTCTTC. The encoded protein is CASSDASWVSLATEQFF.